This T cell receptor (beta chain) was captured in a study of blood T cells in healthy people across ages. This clonotype turned up a few times. The length of the CDR3 is 17 residues. V was pared by 1 base and J by 2 bases, with 15 bases between. Using a J-beta primer mix together with a sample-barcoded 5' primer, a second PCR was run for about 6 to 11 cycles. TCRdb analysed the 5' RACE reads with MiXCR anew, one entry per CDR3 protein. The sample comprises more than 550,000 distinct CDR3 sequences, 20% to 25% of which are singletons, and around a fifth rests with the top ten. The receptor comes from a man in his sixties or seventies in good health. The material sequenced was blood. The chain carries TRBV12-3 or TRBV12-4 and TRBJ1-5, with D perhaps TRBD1 (6 bases). CDR3 in DNA: TGTGCCAGCAGTTTAGAGGGGGGGGCTGGGGGCAATCAGCCCCAGCATTTT. The encoded protein is CASSLEGGAGGNQPQHF.